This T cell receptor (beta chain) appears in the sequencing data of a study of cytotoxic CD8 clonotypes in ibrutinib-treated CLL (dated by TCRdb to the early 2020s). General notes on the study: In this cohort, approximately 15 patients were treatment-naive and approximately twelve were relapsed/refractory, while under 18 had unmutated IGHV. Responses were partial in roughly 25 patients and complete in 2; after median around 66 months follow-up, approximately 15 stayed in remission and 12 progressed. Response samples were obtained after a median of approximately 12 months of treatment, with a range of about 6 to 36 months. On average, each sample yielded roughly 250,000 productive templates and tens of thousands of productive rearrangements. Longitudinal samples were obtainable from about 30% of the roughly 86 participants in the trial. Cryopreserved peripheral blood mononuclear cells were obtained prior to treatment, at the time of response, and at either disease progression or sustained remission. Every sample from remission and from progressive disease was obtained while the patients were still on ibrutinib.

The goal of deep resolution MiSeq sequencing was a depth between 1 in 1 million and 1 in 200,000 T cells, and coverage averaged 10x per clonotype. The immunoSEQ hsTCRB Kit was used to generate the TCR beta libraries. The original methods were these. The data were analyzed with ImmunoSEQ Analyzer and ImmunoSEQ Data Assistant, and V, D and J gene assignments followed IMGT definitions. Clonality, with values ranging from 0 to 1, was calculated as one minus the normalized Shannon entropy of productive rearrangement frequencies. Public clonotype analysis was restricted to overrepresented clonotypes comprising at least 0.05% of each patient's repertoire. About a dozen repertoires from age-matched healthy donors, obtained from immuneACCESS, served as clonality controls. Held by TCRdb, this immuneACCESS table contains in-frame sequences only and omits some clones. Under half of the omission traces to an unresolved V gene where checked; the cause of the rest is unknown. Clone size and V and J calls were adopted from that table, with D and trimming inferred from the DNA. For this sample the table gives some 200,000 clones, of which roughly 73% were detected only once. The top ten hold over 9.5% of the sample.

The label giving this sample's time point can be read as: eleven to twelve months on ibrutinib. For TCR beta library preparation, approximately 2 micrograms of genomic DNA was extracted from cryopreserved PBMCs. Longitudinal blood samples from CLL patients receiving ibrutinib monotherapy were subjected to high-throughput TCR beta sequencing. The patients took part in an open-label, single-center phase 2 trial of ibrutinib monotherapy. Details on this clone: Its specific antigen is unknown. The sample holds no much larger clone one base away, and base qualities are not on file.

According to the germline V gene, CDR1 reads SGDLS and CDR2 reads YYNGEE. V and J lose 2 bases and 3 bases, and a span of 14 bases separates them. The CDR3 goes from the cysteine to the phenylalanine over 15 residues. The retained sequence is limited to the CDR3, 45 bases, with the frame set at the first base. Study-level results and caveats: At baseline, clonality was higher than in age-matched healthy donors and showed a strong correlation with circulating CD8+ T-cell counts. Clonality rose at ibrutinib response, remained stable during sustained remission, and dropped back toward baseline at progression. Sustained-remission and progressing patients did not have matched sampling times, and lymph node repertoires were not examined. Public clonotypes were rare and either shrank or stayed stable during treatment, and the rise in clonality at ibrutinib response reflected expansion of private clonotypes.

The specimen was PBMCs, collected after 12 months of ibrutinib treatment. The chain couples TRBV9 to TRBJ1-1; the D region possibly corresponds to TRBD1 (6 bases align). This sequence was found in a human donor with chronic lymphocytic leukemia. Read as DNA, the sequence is TGTGCCAGCAGCGTTAAGGGGGGGCCGTACACTGAAGCTTTCTTT. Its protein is CASSVKGGPYTEAFF.